This T cell receptor (beta chain) was retrieved from a study of spatial heterogeneity in lung cancer. On the study more broadly: Among detected sequences, beta-chain ones consistently exceeded alpha-chain ones in number. Averaged across combinations, each unique TCR and UMI pairing appeared more than ten times in raw reads, which were uncorrected.

Every TCR cDNA molecule bore its own unique molecular identifier. TCRdb called the 5' RACE reads again in MiXCR, with one record for every CDR3 protein. The sample has 60,000 to 90,000 distinct CDR3 sequences, about an eighth seen once. Time point specified: sample taken at primary tumor resection. Unsorted samples of tumor, nontumor lung or frozen PBMC had their whole RNA sequenced. There were some 76 donors, all of them untreated patients with early-stage non-small cell lung cancer. The CDR3 is 13 amino acids. V shed 2 bases and J 5 bases; nucleotides not matched to a gene: 1. The germline V gene has CDR1 LGHNA and CDR2 YSLEER.

The clonotype comes from a male donor with early-stage non-small cell lung cancer. Sample: PBMCs, taken at surgery. The chain has TRBV4-3 and TRBJ1-1; 8 bases map to TRBD1. Written as DNA, the CDR3 is TGCGCCAGCAGCCAATGGACAGGGACTGAAGCTTTCTTT. Residues: CASSQWTGTEAFF.